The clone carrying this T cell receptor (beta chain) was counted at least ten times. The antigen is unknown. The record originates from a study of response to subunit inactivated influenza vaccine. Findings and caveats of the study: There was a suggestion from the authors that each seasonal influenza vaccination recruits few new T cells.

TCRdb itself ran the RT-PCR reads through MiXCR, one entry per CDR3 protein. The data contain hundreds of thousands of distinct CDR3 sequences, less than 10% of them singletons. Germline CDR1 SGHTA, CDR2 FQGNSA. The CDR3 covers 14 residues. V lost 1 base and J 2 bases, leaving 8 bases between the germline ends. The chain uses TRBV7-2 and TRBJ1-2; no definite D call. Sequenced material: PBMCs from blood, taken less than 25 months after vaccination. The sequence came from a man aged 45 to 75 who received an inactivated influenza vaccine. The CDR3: CASSLEQRNYGYTF. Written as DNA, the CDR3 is TGTGCCAGCAGCTTAGAACAGAGGAACTATGGCTACACCTTC.